These 5 T cell receptor beta chains share one sample of origin, sequenced in a study of metastatic and nonmetastatic thyroid tumors. TCRdb used MiXCR to call clones anew from the PCR reads. This sample carries 22,000 or so clones, around 21% of them seen once, and the ten largest clones take about 25%. Nobody among the patients had been given any treatment before thyroid surgery. The sequenced material came from blood. The receptors come from a female donor with papillary thyroid cancer or a benign thyroid nodule (not recorded which). Some clones in this sample may be carry-over from other donors' samples.

The V gene is TRBV20-1, the J gene TRBJ2-7, with D tentatively TRBD1 or TRBD2 (6 bases each). This CDR3 spans 16 amino acids. V lost 0 bases, J lost 3 bases, and 18 bases lay in between. Germline-derived CDR1 and CDR2 are DFQATT and SNEGSKA (reference sequence). In nucleotides, the CDR3 is TGCAGTGCTAGAGATGGGGGGCAGGGGCCAAACTACGAGCAGTACTTC. Residues: CSARDGGQGPNYEQYF.

The table lists this clone with many counts. The V call is TRBV2, the J call TRBJ2-5; D not resolved. CDR1 SNHLY and CDR2 FYNNEI come from the germline V gene. V was cut by 4 bases and J by 0 bases, with 6 bases left in between. This CDR3 has 13 amino acids. As DNA, the CDR3 is TGTGCCAGCAGTGTAAGCGACCAAGAGACCCAGTACTTC. This gives the protein CASSVSDQETQYF. Filled out from reference TRBV2 and TRBJ2-5, the complete variable domain reads EPEVTQTPSHQVTQMGQEVILRCVPISNHLYFYWYRQILGQKVEFLVSFYNNEISEKSEIFDDQFSVERPDGSNFTLKIRSTKLEDSAMYFCASSVSDQETQYFGPGTRLLVL.

This clone was counted at least ten times. The rearrangement joins TRBV3-1 to TRBJ1-1, with TRBD1 matching over 12 bases. Per the germline V gene, CDR1 is LGHDT and CDR2 is YNNKEL (reference sequence). The trim removed 1 base at V and 6 bases at J, leaving 3 bases unmatched. The CDR3 extends over 15 amino acids. The CDR3 region has the DNA TGTGCCAGCAGCCAAGTGGGACAGGGGGCCTCTGAAGCTTTCTTT. Translated, it gives CASSQVGQGASEAFF.

Only a few counts were recorded for this clone. This could be a read error, since a much larger clone is one nucleotide away. V gene TRBV10-3 combines with J gene TRBJ1-4; maybe TRBD1 (5 bases). The CDR3 length is 13 residues. Germline-derived CDR1 and CDR2 are ENHRY and SYGVKD. CDR3 in amino acids: CDSRGATNEKLFF. The CDR3, as DNA: TGTGACTCCCGAGGGGCAACTAATGAAAAACTGTTTTTT.

Many counts were recorded for this clone. At one of its ends the junction is not consistent with the germline gene, which may arise from a read error. Other DNA sequences in the same sample also yield this CDR3. V is TRBV27 and J is TRBJ2-7; no definite D call. This CDR3 is 16 amino acids long. Germline V lookup: CDR1 MNHEY, CDR2 SMNVEV (reference sequence). This CDR3 is CASSGMDGTLDYEQYF. The DNA of the CDR3 is TGTGCTAGCAGTGGGATGGACGGAACCCTCGACTACGAGCAGTACTTC.